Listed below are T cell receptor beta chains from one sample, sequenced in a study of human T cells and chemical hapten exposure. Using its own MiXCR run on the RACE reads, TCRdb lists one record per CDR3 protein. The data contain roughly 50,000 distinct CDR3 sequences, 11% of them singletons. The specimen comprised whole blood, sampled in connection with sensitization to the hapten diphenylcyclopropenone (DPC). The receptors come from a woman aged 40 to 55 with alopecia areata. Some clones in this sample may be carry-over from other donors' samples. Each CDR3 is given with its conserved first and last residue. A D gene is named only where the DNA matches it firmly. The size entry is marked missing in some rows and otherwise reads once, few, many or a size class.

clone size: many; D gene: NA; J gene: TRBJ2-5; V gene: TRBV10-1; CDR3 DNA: TGCGCCAGCAGCCGAGGGGGAGAGACCCAGTACTTC; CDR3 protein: CASSRGGETQYF
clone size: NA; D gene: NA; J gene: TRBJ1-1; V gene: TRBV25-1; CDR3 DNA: TGTGCCAGCAGTTTAAACAGGGTCGGGGGCACTGAAGCTTTCTTT; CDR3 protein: CASSLNRVGGTEAFF
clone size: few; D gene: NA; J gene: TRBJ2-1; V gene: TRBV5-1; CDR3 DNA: TGCGCCAGCAGCTTGCCACCAGGGGCCAGTGAGCAGTTCTTC; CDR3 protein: CASSLPPGASEQFF
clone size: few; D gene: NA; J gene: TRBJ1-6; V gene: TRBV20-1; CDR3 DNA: TGCAGTGCTAGAGGCCAGGGCTATTCACCCCTCCACTTT; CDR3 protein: CSARGQGYSPLHF
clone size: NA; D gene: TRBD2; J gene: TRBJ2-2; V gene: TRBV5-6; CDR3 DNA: TGTGCCAGCAGCTTGGAACTAGCGGGGAGCGGGGAGCTGTTTTTT; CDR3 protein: CASSLELAGSGELFF
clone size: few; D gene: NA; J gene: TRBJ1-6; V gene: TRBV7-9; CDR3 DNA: TGTGCCAGCAGCTCTAACGCCGGGGCGCAGGTCCACTTT; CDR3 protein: CASSSNAGAQVHF
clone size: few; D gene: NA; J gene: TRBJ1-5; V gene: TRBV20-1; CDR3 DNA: TGCAGTGCTAGCGTTGATTGGGGCAATCAGCCCCAGCATTTT; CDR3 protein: CSASVDWGNQPQHF
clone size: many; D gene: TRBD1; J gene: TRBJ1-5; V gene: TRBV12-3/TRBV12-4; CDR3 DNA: TGTGCCAGCAGGCCAGGGACAGCTTATCAGCCCCAGCATTTT; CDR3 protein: CASRPGTAYQPQHF
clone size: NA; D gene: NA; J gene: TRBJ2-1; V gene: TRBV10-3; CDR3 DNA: TGTGCCATCAGTGGTGCGGGACAGAGCTCCTACAATGAGCAGTTCTTC; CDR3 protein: CAISGAGQSSYNEQFF
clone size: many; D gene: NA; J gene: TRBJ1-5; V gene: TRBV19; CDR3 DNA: TGTGCCAGTAGTATAAGGACAGTTCAGCCCCAGCATTTT; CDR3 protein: CASSIRTVQPQHF
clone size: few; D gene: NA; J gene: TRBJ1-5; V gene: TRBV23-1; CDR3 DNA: TGCGCCAGCAGTCAAAAGGAGGGACGGCAGCCCCAGCATTTT; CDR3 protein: CASSQKEGRQPQHF
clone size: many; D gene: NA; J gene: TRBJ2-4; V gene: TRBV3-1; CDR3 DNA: TGTGCCAGCAGCCAAGCAGGGGTCAGCCACTTC; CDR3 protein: CASSQAGVSHF
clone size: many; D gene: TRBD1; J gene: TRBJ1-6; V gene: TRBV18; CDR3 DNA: TGTGCCAGCTCAGGGATCGACAGGGACGGCGCACCCCTCCACTTT; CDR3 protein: CASSGIDRDGAPLHF
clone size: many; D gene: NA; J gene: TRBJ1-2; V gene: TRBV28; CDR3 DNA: TGTGCCAGCAGTTTACCAGTCAACTATGGCTACACCTTC; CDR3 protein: CASSLPVNYGYTF
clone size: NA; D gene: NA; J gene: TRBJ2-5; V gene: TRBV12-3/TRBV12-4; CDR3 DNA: TGTGCCAGCACCCTTGGGAAGACCCAGTACTTC; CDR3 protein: CASTLGKTQYF
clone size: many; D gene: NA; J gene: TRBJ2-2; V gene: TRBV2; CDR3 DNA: TGTGCCAGCAACTTAGACACCGGGGAGCTGTTTTTT; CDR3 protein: CASNLDTGELFF
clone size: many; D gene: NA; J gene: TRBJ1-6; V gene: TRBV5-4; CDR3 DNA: TGTGCCAGCAGCTTGGATCTGCAGGTGGCGTCACCCCTCCACTTT; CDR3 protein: CASSLDLQVASPLHF
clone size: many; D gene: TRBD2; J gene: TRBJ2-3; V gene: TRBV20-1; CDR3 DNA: TGCAGTGCTACGAGGACTAGCGGGGGACACTATACGCAGTATTTT; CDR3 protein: CSATRTSGGHYTQYF
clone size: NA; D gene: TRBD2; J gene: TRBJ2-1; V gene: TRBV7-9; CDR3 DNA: TGTGCCAGCAGCTGGACTAGCGGGGGGATCGATGAGCAGTTCTTC; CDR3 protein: CASSWTSGGIDEQFF
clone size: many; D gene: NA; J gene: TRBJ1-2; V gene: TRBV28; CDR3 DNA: TGTGCCAGCAGTCGGGCAGATGTCTATGGCTACACCTTC; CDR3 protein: CASSRADVYGYTF
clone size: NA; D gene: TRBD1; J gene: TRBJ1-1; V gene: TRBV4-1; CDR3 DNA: TGCGCCAGCAGCCGTGGTTCAGGGGGTTGGAACACTGAAGCTTTCTTT; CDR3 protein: CASSRGSGGWNTEAFF
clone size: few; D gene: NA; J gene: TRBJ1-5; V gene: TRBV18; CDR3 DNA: TGTGCCAGCTCACCAACAGGGTATAGCAATCAGCCCCAGCATTTT; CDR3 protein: CASSPTGYSNQPQHF
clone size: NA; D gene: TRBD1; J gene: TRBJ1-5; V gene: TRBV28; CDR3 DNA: TGTGCCAGCAGCTTGACAGGGAATCAGCCCCAGCATTTT; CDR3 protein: CASSLTGNQPQHF
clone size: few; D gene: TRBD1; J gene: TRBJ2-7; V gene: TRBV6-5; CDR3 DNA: TGTGCCAGCAGTTACTCCGGGACAGGGGGCCTCGAGCAGTACTTC; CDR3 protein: CASSYSGTGGLEQYF
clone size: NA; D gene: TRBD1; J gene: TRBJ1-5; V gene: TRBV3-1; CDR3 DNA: TGTGCCAGCAGCCAAGCAGGGGGCGACCAGCCCCAGCATTTT; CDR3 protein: CASSQAGGDQPQHF
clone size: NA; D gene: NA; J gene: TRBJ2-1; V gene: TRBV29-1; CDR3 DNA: TGCAGCGTTGAAAGCAGCGGCCCCTACAATGAGCAGTTCTTC; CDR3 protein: CSVESSGPYNEQFF
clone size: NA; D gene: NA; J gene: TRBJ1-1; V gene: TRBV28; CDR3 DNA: TGTGCCAGCATGGGTAACACTGAAGCTTTCTTT; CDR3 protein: CASMGNTEAFF
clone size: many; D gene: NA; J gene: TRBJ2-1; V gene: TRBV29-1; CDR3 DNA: TGCAGCGTTGAAGCGGGAGCTAGGAGTGAGCAGTTCTTC; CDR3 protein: CSVEAGARSEQFF
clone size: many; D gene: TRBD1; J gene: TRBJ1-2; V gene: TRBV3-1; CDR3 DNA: TGTGCCAGCAGCCAAGACCGTACAGGGGGCCATGGCTACACCTTC; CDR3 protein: CASSQDRTGGHGYTF
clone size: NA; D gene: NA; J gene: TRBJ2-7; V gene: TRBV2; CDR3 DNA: TGTGCCAGCAGTGATAGTAACTCCTACGAGCAGTACTTC; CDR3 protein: CASSDSNSYEQYF
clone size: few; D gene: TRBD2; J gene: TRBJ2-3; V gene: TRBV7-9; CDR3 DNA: TGTGCCAGCAGCTACCCTCTGGGACAGGCTTCGGGACTAGCGGCAGATACGCAGTATTTT; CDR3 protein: CASSYPLGQASGLAADTQYF
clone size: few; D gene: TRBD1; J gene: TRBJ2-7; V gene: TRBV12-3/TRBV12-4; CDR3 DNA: TGTGCCAGCAGCTCCGGACAGGGAATACGGTACGAGCAGTACTTC; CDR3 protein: CASSSGQGIRYEQYF
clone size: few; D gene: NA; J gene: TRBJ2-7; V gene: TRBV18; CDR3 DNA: TGTGCCAGCTCACCAAATATACACGGACCCGGTGGATACGAGCAGTACTTC; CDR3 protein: CASSPNIHGPGGYEQYF
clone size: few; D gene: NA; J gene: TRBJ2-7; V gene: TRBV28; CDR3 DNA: TGTGCCAGCAGGTCCGGGACGGCTTCCTACGAGCAGTACTTC; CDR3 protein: CASRSGTASYEQYF
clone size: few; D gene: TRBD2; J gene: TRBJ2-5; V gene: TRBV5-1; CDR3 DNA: TGCGCCAGCAGCTTGGCGCCTAGCGGGAGTGGGGAGACCCAGTACTTC; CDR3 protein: CASSLAPSGSGETQYF
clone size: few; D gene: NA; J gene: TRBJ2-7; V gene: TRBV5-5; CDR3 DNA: TGTGCCAGCAGCTCCAGGGTGGAGTTCGTTTACGAGCAGTACTTC; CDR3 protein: CASSSRVEFVYEQYF
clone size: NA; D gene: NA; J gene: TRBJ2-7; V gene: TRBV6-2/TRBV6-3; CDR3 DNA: TGTGCCAGCAGTTACTCGATCCAGCCGCAGTACTTC; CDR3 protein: CASSYSIQPQYF
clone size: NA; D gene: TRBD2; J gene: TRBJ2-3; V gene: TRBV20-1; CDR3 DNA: TGCAGTGCTGGGGGCGCGGGAGGGCTTACGGATACGCAGTATTTT; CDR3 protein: CSAGGAGGLTDTQYF
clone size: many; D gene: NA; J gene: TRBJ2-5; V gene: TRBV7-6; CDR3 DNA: TGTGCCAGCAGCCCTGTCTGGGGAAGAGAAGAGACCCAGTACTTC; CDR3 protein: CASSPVWGREETQYF
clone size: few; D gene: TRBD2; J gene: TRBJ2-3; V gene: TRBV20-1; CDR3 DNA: TGCAGTGCTTCGTCAACTAGCGGGAGGACAGATACGCAGTATTTT; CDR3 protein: CSASSTSGRTDTQYF
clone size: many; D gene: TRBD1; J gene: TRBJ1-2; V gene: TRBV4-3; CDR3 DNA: TGCGCCAGCAGCCAAGAGGGGACAGGGCGGGGTGGCTACACCTTC; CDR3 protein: CASSQEGTGRGGYTF
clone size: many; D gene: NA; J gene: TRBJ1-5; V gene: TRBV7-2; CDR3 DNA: TGTGCCAGCAGCTTAGGACATAAAGGCAATCAGCCCCAGCATTTT; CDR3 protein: CASSLGHKGNQPQHF
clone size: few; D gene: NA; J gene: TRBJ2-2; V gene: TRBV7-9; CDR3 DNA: TGTGCCAGCATACTAAGGCCATTAGACTCCGCGAACACCGGGGAGCTGTTTTTT; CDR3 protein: CASILRPLDSANTGELFF
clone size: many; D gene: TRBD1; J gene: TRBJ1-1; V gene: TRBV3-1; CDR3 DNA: TGTGCCAGCAGCCACACCGACCGGGACAGGGCCACTGAAGCTTTCTTT; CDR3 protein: CASSHTDRDRATEAFF
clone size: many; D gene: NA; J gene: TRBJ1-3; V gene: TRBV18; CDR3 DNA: TGTGCCAGCTCACCACCTGGGGGCGACTCGGACTCTGGAAACACCATATATTTT; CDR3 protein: CASSPPGGDSDSGNTIYF
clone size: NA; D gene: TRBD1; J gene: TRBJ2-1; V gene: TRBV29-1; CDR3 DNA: TGCAGCGTTGAAGTCCAGGGGGCCTACAATGAGCAGTTCTTC; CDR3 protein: CSVEVQGAYNEQFF
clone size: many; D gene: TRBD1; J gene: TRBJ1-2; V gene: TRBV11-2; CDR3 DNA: TGTGCCAGCAGCTTGACAGGGAATCGAGGCTACACCTTC; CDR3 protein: CASSLTGNRGYTF
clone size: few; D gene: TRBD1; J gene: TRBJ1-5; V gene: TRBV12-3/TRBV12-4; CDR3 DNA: TGTGCCAGCAGTTTGATGACAGGGAGGAGCAATCAGCCCCAGCATTTT; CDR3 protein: CASSLMTGRSNQPQHF
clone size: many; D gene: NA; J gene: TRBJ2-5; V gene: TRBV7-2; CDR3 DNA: TGTGCCAGCAGCGGCTCCCAAGAGACCCAGTACTTC; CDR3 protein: CASSGSQETQYF
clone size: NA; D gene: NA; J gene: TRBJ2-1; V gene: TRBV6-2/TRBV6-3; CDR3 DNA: TGTGCCAGCAGTCCCCGGACAGAAGGTGAGCAGTTCTTC; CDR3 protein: CASSPRTEGEQFF
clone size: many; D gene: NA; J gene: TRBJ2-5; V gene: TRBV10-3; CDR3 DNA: TGTGCCATCAGTGAGTCAGAGCGCACCCAAGAGACCCAGTACTTC; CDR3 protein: CAISESERTQETQYF
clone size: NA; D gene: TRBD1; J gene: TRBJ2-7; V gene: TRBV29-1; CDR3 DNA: TGCAGCGTTGAAGTAGGGGGACAGGGTGCCGACGAGCAGTACTTC; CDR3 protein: CSVEVGGQGADEQYF
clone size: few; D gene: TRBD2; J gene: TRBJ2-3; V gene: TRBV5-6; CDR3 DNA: TGTGCCAGCAGCTTTGGCGGGAGTTGGGGAAATACGCAGTATTTT; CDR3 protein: CASSFGGSWGNTQYF
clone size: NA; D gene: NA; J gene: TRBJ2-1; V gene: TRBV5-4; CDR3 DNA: TGTGCCAGCAGCCCGAGGGGGATGGGGGGCGCGGAAAATGAGCAGTTCTTC; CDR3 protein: CASSPRGMGGAENEQFF
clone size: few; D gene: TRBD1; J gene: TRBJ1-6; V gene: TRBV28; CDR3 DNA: TGTGCCAGCAGTTCAACCGGGACAGCTTTGGATTCACCCCTCCACTTT; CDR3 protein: CASSSTGTALDSPLHF